These 26 T cell receptor beta chains were all obtained from the same sample, sequenced in a study of CD8+CD57+ T cells in acquired aplastic anemia. Genomic DNA acted as the template from which TCR beta VDJ combination and CDR3 sequence profiling were carried out. A single record per CDR3 protein comes from TCRdb applying MiXCR to the reads. The data show hundreds of thousands of distinct CDR3 sequences, around 68% seen once. Sequencing was performed on sorted CD4+, CD8+, or CD8+CD57+ T cells (not recorded which) from PBMCs. The receptors derive from a human donor in good health, serving as a control.

The chain has TRBV20-1 and TRBJ1-1; D is possibly TRBD1 (6 bases). Deletions cut 2 bases from V and 12 bases from J, with 16 bases between. From germline, CDR1 is DFQATT and CDR2 SNEGSKA (reference sequence). The CDR3 is made up of 12 amino acids. CDR3: CSARSGTTSTFF. In nucleotides, the CDR3 is TGCAGTGCTAGAAGTGGGACAACCTCGACTTTCTTT.

At least ten counts were recorded for this clonotype. CDR3 DNA sequence: TGCGCCAGCAGCCACTCCAGCGGGGACACAGATACGCAGTATTTT. It specifies CASSHSSGDTDTQYF. The chain couples TRBV4-3 to TRBJ2-3, with TRBD2 matching over 7 bases. V was clipped by 3 bases and J by 2 bases; unmatched bases: 5. Germline-derived CDR1 and CDR2 are LGHNA and YSLEER. The CDR3 runs 15 residues.

This clonotype was detected ten times or more. The chain employs TRBV9 and TRBJ2-7; unclear D gene. This CDR3 has 14 residues. Germline V gene sequence: CDR1 SGDLS, CDR2 YYNGEE. V lost 1 base to trimming and J lost 6 bases, with 14 bases between them. The CDR3 loop reads CASSVSPRRSEQYF. In DNA, the CDR3 is TGTGCCAGCAGCGTAAGCCCCCGACGGAGCGAGCAGTACTTC.

The V gene is TRBV7-8, the J gene TRBJ1-2; D is uncertain. The CDR3 contains 12 residues. Germline CDR1 SGHVS, CDR2 FQNEAQ. V was trimmed by 9 bases and J by 5 bases, leaving 13 bases between them. This CDR3 is CARTAVAYGYTF. As DNA, the CDR3 is TGTGCCAGGACTGCGGTAGCTTATGGCTACACCTTC.

This clonotype was recorded only once. One end of the junction fails to match germline, which may point to a read error. The rearrangement uses TRBV7-2 and TRBJ2-7; 7 positions agree with TRBD1. In germline, CDR1 is SGHTA, CDR2 FQGNSA. CDR3 length: 14 amino acids. CDR3: CASSPGRGGQETQF. The DNA for the CDR3 is TGTGCCAGCAGCCCAGGCCGAGGGGGCCAAGAGACCCAGTTC.

The genes are TRBV10-3 and TRBJ2-1; the match to TRBD2 covers 8 bases. V was clipped by 10 bases and J by 0 bases; unmatched bases: 14. Germline CDR1 reads ENHRY; CDR2 reads SYGVKD. This CDR3 is 17 amino acids long. In nucleotides, the CDR3 is TGTGCCAGCACAAGGGGGGGTCGGGGGGGCTCCTACAATGAGCAGTTCTTC. Protein sequence: CASTRGGRGGSYNEQFF.

As concerns this clonotype: Here the CDR3 omits its conserved ending phenylalanine or tryptophan, so a read error is the likely source. This chain joins TRBV9 and TRBJ1-6; D gene unclear. The CDR3 is 15 residues long. The germline V and J ends were trimmed by 0 bases and 16 bases, with 20 bases remaining between them. Germline loops: CDR1 SGDLS, CDR2 YYNGEE. In DNA, the CDR3 is TGTGCCAGCAGCGTAGACCAGCTAGGCACCGGGGAGCTCCACGTT. This sequence encodes CASSVDQLGTGELHV.

This chain links TRBV7-9 with TRBJ2-7, with TRBD1 identical over 8 bases. The CDR3 runs to 13 residues. Germline CDR1 reads SEHNR; CDR2 reads FQNEAQ (reference sequence). J was trimmed by 6 bases and V by 5 bases; bases with no gene match: 6. The CDR3 reads CASSPGQGTEQYF. CDR3 DNA sequence: TGTGCCAGCAGCCCAGGACAGGGAACCGAGCAGTACTTC.

The chain joins TRBV7-2 to TRBJ1-2; 9 nucleotides agree with TRBD1. Germline-derived CDR1 and CDR2 are SGHTA and FQGNSA. CDR3 size: 16 residues. After removal of 4 bases from V and 10 bases from J, the junction contained 16 bases not matched to a gene. This CDR3 is CASSSGQGTPGANYTF. As DNA, the CDR3 is TGTGCCAGCAGCTCGGGACAGGGCACCCCTGGGGCCAACTACACCTTC.

The genes are TRBV5-1 and TRBJ1-3, with D maybe TRBD1 (5 bases). The CDR3 is 13 residues long. CDR1 and CDR2 (germline): SGHRS, YFSETQ. Trimming took 2 bases from V and 12 from J, leaving 15 bases between them. This CDR3 is CASSLDGGGNIYF. CDR3 coding DNA: TGCGCCAGCAGCTTAGACGGGGGAGGCAACATATATTTT. The full variable domain, in which reference TRBV5-1 and TRBJ1-3 provide the parts outside the CDR3, is KAGVTQTPRYLIKTRGQQVTLSCSPISGHRSVSWYQQTPGQGLQFLFEYFSETQRNKGNFPGRFSGRQFSNSRSEMNVSTLELGDSALYLCASSLDGGGNIYFGEGSWLTVV.

This chain connects TRBV7-2 to TRBJ1-6, with a weak D call TRBD1 (6 bases). Germline CDR1 and CDR2: SGHTA and FQGNSA. V lost 5 bases to trimming and J lost 13 bases, with 27 bases between them. The CDR3 has 17 residues. CDR3 bases: TGTGCCAGCAGCGTAGGACAGAACTATGGCCTCACCTTCCCCCTCCACTTT. It translates to CASSVGQNYGLTFPLHF. The whole variable domain, filled in from reference TRBV7-2 and TRBJ1-6, reads GAGVSQSPSNKVTEKGKDVELRCDPISGHTALYWYRQSLGQGLEFLIYFQGNSAPDKSGLPSDRFSAERTGGSVSTLTIQRTQQEDSAVYLCASSVGQNYGLTFPLHFGNGTRLTVT.

Worth noting for this clonotype: Because the CDR3 is missing its conserved closing phenylalanine or tryptophan, this is likely a read error. The DNA is left out, because the CDR3 cannot be placed on it with certainty; the CDR3 is given as TCRdb lists it. The rearrangement links TRBV7-9 to TRBJ2-3. The CDR3 length is 13 residues, termini included. Germline CDR1 reads SEHNR; CDR2 reads FQNEAQ (reference sequence). The CDR3 spells CASTPDGYTSGYG.

For this clonotype: Because it lacks the conserved phenylalanine or tryptophan at the end, this CDR3 is likely a read error. Written as DNA, the CDR3 is TGTGCCAGTACCACCTCGAATCAGGCCCAGCATGGT. It translates to CASTTSNQAQHG. The chain couples TRBV7-2 to TRBJ1-5; no reliable D call. The CDR3 is 12 residues long. Germline V gives CDR1 SGHTA, CDR2 FQGNSA.

J is TRBJ1-2 and V is TRBV9; D is unclear. CDR3 length: 14 amino acids. Germline assignment: CDR1 SGDLS and CDR2 YYNGEE. Trimming pared 4 bases from V and 6 bases from J, leaving 16 bases between. The CDR3 is CASSLWAVNDGYTF. The CDR3 DNA reads as TGTGCCAGCAGCTTATGGGCAGTGAATGATGGCTACACCTTC.

J is TRBJ2-3 and V is TRBV9; 9 nucleotides agree with TRBD1. Germline trimming cut 3 bases from V and 7 bases from J; bases unmatched to any gene: 15. This CDR3 spans 17 amino acids. Germline CDR1 reads SGDLS; CDR2 reads YYNGEE. The CDR3 DNA reads TGTGCCAGCAGCGCGGGACAGGGCCGCCACGAGCAGTATACGCAGTATTTT. Protein sequence: CASSAGQGRHEQYTQYF.

This clonotype was seen a handful of times. At one end, the junction sequence differs from germline, possibly due to a read error. The chain recombines TRBV7-7 with TRBJ1-1, with TRBD1 matching 8 bases. The CDR3 runs to 13 residues. Germline assignment: CDR1 SSHAT and CDR2 FNYEAQ (reference sequence). The CDR3 DNA follows: TGTGCTAGCAGCCGACAGGGGTTAGCTGAAGCTTTCTTT. Its protein product is CASSRQGLAEAFF.

This chain connects TRBV7-8 to TRBJ1-3, with D possibly TRBD1 on 5 matching bases. The CDR3 loop spans 15 amino acids. Between the trimmed V and J ends, which lost 4 bases and 0 bases, there was a span of 10 bases. Germline values: CDR1 SGHVS, CDR2 FQNEAQ. The CDR3 DNA reads as TGTGCCAGCAGCTCGGGGGAGAGCTCTGGAAACACCATATATTTT. Amino acid sequence: CASSSGESSGNTIYF.

Here the CDR3 DNA reads TGTGCCAGCAGCGTAGACCGTTATACCGGGGAGCACCGGATATTCTATGGCTACACCTTC. As protein: CASSVDRYTGEHRIFYGYTF. The J gene is TRBJ1-2, the V gene TRBV9; D is unclear. Trimming cost V 0 bases and J 4 bases, with 28 bases left between them. Germline assignment: CDR1 SGDLS and CDR2 YYNGEE. The CDR3 is made up of 20 amino acids. Supplemented by reference TRBV9 and TRBJ1-2, the full variable domain reads DSGVTQTPKHLITATGQRVTLRCSPRSGDLSVYWYQQSLDQGLQFLIQYYNGEERAKGNILERFSAQQFPDLHSELNLSSLELGDSALYFCASSVDRYTGEHRIFYGYTFGSGTRLTVV.

A single count supports this clonotype. V is TRBV10-3 and J is TRBJ2-6, with 12 bases lining up with TRBD2. The germline CDR1 and CDR2 sequences are ENHRY and SYGVKD. The V segment lost 10 bases and the J segment 0 bases; nucleotides outside the gene matches: 7. The CDR3 totals 17 residues. CDR3 residues: CASGTSGLCSGANVLTF. The CDR3 DNA sequence: TGTGCCAGCGGGACTAGCGGGCTGTGCTCTGGGGCCAACGTCCTGACTTTC.

As regards this clonotype: Lacking the conserved final phenylalanine or tryptophan, this CDR3 likely reflects a read error. The DNA is left out, because the CDR3 cannot be placed on it with certainty; the CDR3 is given as TCRdb lists it. The J gene is TRBJ2-7, the V gene TRBV10-2. Germline V gives CDR1 WSHSY, CDR2 SAAADI. The CDR3 adds up to 13 amino acids, both ends counted. The CDR3 sequence: CASSEMQAYEQYL.

This clonotype was observed many times. The chain combines TRBV6-1 with TRBJ1-1; D ambiguous. Germline V gene data show CDR1 as MNHNS and CDR2 as SASEGT. This CDR3 comprises 15 residues. Trimming left V 6 bases short and J 0 bases short, with 14 bases between. The CDR3 is CASSPIQTLNTEAFF. The CDR3 nucleotides read TGTGCCAGCAGCCCGATCCAAACCTTGAACACTGAAGCTTTCTTT.

In the case of this clonotype: Relative to the germline gene, one junction end is altered; a read error may explain this. V usage is TRBV5-1 and J usage is TRBJ1-2; tentative D call: TRBD1 (6 bases). Germline CDR1 reads SGHRS; CDR2 reads YFSETQ. This CDR3 comprises 14 residues. CDR3 in amino acids: CASSQTGPHNGYTF. CDR3 coding DNA: TGTGCCAGCAGCCAAACAGGGCCCCACAATGGCTACACCTTC.

Turning to this clonotype: Its ends do not fully match the called genes, so a read error is possible. This chain uses TRBV19 with TRBJ1-6; D is undetermined. Looked up from germline, CDR1 is LNHDA and CDR2 is SQIVND (reference sequence). The CDR3 contains 15 residues. The CDR3: CASSTGTCYNSPFLF. The CDR3 coding sequence is TGTGCCAGTAGTACAGGCACCTGTTATAATTCACCCTTTCTTTTT.

V and J are TRBV7-9 and TRBJ1-2; the D is unclear. The CDR3 contains 15 residues. The germline V and J ends were trimmed by 5 bases and 2 bases, with 15 bases remaining between them. Germline V gene sequence: CDR1 SEHNR, CDR2 FQNEAQ (reference sequence). CDR3 loop: CASSQTNTGNYGYTF. The CDR3, as DNA: TGTGCCAGCAGCCAGACCAATACGGGGAACTATGGCTACACCTTC. Full variable domain (outside the CDR3, taken from reference TRBV7-9 and TRBJ1-2): DTGVSQNPRHKITKRGQNVTFRCDPISEHNRLYWYRQTLGQGPEFLTYFQNEAQLEKSRLLSDRFSAERPKGSFSTLEIQRTEQGDSAMYLCASSQTNTGNYGYTFGSGTRLTVV.

This clonotype was counted only a few times. CDR3 nucleotides: TGTGCCACCAGTGACCGAGGACAGGGGGCAGTTGAGACCCAGTACTTC. Amino acid sequence: CATSDRGQGAVETQYF. The V call is TRBV24-1, the J call TRBJ2-5; 11 bases agree with TRBD1. Trimming took 4 bases from V and 5 from J; bases not matched to a gene: 8. The germline gives CDR1 KGHDR, CDR2 SFDVKD. This CDR3 contains 16 residues.

In the case of this clonotype: One end of the junction does not line up with germline, which may come from a read error. V gene TRBV7-7 combines with J gene TRBJ1-6; no definite D call. Germline CDR1 SSHAT, CDR2 FNYEAQ (reference sequence). This CDR3 spans 14 amino acids. CDR3 sequence (DNA): TGTGCCAGCAGCGTTTCTCTGCTGTCTGCCGGGGTGCTGTTT. This encodes CASSVSLLSAGVLF. Together with reference TRBV7-7 and TRBJ1-6, the CDR3 gives the full variable domain: GAGVSQSPRYKVTKRGQDVTLRCDPISSHATLYWYQQALGQGPEFLTYFNYEAQPDKSGLPSDRFSAERPEGSISTLTIQRTEQRDSAMYRCASSVSLLSAGVLFGNGTRLTVT.